This T cell receptor beta chain was identified during a study of radiation and T cells in renal cell carcinoma. Study in general: Nephrectomy followed 15 Gy stereotactic body radiation by 4 weeks.

Described time point: baseline pretreatment blood. Described treatment: 15 Gy SBRT to primary tumor, nephrectomy 4 weeks later. The patient's renal cell carcinoma had clear cell pathology. The germline CDR1 and CDR2 sequences are MNHEY and SMNVEV (reference sequence). Deletions cut 7 bases from V and 3 bases from J, with 15 bases between. The CDR3 runs to 14 residues. Sequencing was performed with immunoSEQ multiplex PCR; in TCRdb, only in-frame clones are kept and a portion is missing. The data hold about 160,000 clones, with less than 90% observed a single time. The study's findings and limits: Pretreatment tumor biopsies were lacking, so baseline clonotypes are unknown.

To note about this clone: What it recognizes is unknown.

The sequence derives from a woman in her 70s with renal cell carcinoma. This chain links TRBV27 with TRBJ1-1; D gene ambiguous. Sequencing used blood, obtained from a patient whose treatment included radiotherapy and nephrectomy. CDR3 sequence (DNA): TGTGCCAGCATTAGGAGCACGGCCCACACTGAAGCTTTCTTT. Translation: CASIRSTAHTEAFF.